This T cell receptor (beta chain) was retrieved from a study of T cells after yellow fever vaccination. In making TCR cDNA, 5'RACE template switching added a universal primer site and UMIs to it. TCRdb ran MiXCR on the 5' RACE reads and lists one entry per CDR3 protein. The sample lists 500,000 to 650,000 distinct CDR3 sequences; 9% to 15% were seen once. This clonotype was found a few times. Germline V CDR1 and CDR2: MGHRA, YSYEKL. V dropped 1 base and J dropped 6; count of bases not matched to a gene: 14. The CDR3 is 18 amino acids. Here the sequenced sample was PBMCs, taken on the day of the yellow fever booster vaccination. The V and J genes are TRBV4-1 and TRBJ2-2; 7 bases line up with TRBD2. The origin of this receptor is a man aged 25-45 years who received the YFV17D yellow fever vaccine. CDR3 region: CASSQGFLGGSSSGELFF. The CDR3 nucleotides read TGCGCCAGCAGCCAAGGGTTTCTGGGCGGGAGTAGTTCCGGGGAGCTGTTTTTT.